The T cell receptor beta chain described here comes from a study of vaccination and CD4 T cells after COVID-19. About the study: Median time from second vaccine dose to sampling was approximately 69 days (14 to 241).

Comments on this clonotype: The antigen remains unidentified.

V lost 1 base and J 9 bases, leaving 10 bases between the germline ends. The CDR3 is 14 amino acids. With the Oncomine TCR Beta short-read assay, DNA from cultured CD4+ T cells was sequenced. TCRdb independently ran MiXCR on the PCR reads; one entry per CDR3 protein. The sample records more than 3,500 distinct CDR3 sequences, about 35% being singletons. Treatment given: roughly 11-day PBMC culture with coronavirus spike peptide pools or control peptides (ViraFEST assay). CD4+ T lymphocytes from the unexposed donor were collected before the COVID-19 pandemic (2011-2018). The receptor was isolated from a human donor in good health. V gene TRBV12-3 or TRBV12-4 combines with J gene TRBJ1-6; a weak D match, TRBD1 (6 bases). Sequencing used CD4+ T cells from blood, cultured in vitro. CDR3 DNA: TGTGCCAGCAGTTTAGGAGGGGGAGGTTCACCCCTCCACTTT. Its translation is CASSLGGGGSPLHF.